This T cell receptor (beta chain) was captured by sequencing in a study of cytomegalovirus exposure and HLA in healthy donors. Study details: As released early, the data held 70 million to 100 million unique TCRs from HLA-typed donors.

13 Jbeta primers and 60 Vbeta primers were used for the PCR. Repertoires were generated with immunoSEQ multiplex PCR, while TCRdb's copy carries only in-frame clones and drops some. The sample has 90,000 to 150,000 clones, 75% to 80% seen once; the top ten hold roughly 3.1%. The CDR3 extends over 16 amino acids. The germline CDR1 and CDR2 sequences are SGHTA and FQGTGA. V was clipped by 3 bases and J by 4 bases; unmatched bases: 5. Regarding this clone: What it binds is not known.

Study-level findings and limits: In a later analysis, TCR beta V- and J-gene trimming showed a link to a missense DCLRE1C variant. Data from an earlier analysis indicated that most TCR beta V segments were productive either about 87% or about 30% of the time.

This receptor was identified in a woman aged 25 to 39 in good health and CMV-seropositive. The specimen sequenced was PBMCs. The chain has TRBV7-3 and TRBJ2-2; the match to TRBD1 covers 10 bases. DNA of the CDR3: TGTGCCAGCAGCTTCGGGACAGGGGTGGGCACCGGGGAGCTGTTTTTT. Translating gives CASSFGTGVGTGELFF.